This T cell receptor (beta chain) was identified during a study of OX40 agonist ivuxolimab in advanced cancers. Study overall: Patients received ivuxolimab, an intravenous treatment, every 2 weeks at 0.01 to 10 mg/kg. Whole-study results and caveats: Dose levels from 0.1 to 3.0 mg/kg saw CD4+ and CD8+ blood T cells expand clonally by week 6.

On this clone: The antigen remains undetermined.

Data came from immunoSEQ multiplex PCR; TCRdb stores just in-frame clones and leaves some out. Seen here are 90,000 or so clones, about 90% observed once, and the top ten hold 8.4%. V trimming: 4 bases; J trimming: 8 bases; junction bases outside the gene matches: 10. The CDR3 totals 17 residues. The germline CDR1 and CDR2 sequences are LGHNA and YSLEER. The TCR sequence derives from an adult with an advanced solid tumor such as melanoma, head and neck, liver or kidney cancer. This material consisted of CD4+ or CD8+ T cells sorted from blood, taken in a trial of the OX40 agonist ivuxolimab. The V gene is TRBV4-3, the J gene TRBJ2-1, with 14 bases lining up with TRBD2. Here the CDR3 reads CASSPKTSGRAVDEQFF. The CDR3 DNA sequence: TGCGCCAGCAGCCCCAAGACTAGCGGGAGGGCCGTGGATGAGCAGTTCTTC.